Sequencing of this T cell receptor (beta chain) was carried out in a study of blood T cells in healthy people across ages. The CDR3 is made up of 15 amino acids. J was trimmed by 8 bases and V by 8 bases; bases with no gene match: 10. CDR1 and CDR2 from the germline V gene are MNHEY and SMNVEV (reference sequence). A J-beta primer mix and a sample-barcoded 5' primer were used in a second PCR of roughly 6 to 12 cycles. TCRdb re-called the 5' RACE reads through MiXCR, storing one row per CDR3 protein. This repertoire shows about 1,400,000 distinct CDR3 sequences, 55% to 75% found once; its top ten account for 6.5% to 8.5%. All donors came from Russia, were Caucasian and healthy, and spanned ages about 6 to 95. Per sample, a minimum of 6 million PBMCs were isolated.

The sequenced material came from blood. The rearrangement links TRBV27 to TRBJ2-1; 12 bases are a match to TRBD1. The clonotype comes from a man aged 18-30 years in good health. CDR3 region: CASSGRDRGLDEQFF. The CDR3 DNA follows: TGTGCCAGCTCCGGCCGGGACAGGGGGCTCGATGAGCAGTTCTTC.